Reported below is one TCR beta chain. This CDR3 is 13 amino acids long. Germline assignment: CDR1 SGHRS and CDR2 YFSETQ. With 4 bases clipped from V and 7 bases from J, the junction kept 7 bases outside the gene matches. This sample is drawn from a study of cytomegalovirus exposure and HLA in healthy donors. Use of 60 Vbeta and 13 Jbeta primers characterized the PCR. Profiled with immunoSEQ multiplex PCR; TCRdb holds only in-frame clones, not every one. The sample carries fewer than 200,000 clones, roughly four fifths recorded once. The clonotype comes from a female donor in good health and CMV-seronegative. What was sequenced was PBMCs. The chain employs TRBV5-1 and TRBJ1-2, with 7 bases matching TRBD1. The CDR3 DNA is TGCGCCAGCAGCCAAGACAGGGCTGGTGGCTACACCTTC. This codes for CASSQDRAGGYTF.